Following are 5 T cell receptor beta chains from one sample sequenced in a study of graft-versus-host responses after intestinal transplantation. For these receptors, no antigen is known. The method was immunoSEQ multiplex PCR; TCRdb's version includes in-frame clones alone and lacks a portion of them. This sample yields about 90,000 clones, of which roughly 91% are seen a single time; less than 1.5% belongs to the top ten. This specimen was unstimulated CD8+ T cells sorted from spleen or lymph node cells, taken before transplant. The receptors were gathered from a human donor who was the organ donor for an intestinal transplant.

The V gene is TRBV2, the J gene TRBJ2-7, with D perhaps matching TRBD1 (5 bases). V lost 8 bases, J lost 3 bases, and 11 bases lay in between. Looked up from germline, CDR1 is SNHLY and CDR2 is FYNNEI. CDR3 length: 12 amino acids. The CDR3 nucleotides are TGTGCCAGCGGATTGACAGTCTACGAGCAGTACTTC. Protein: CASGLTVYEQYF.

This chain joins TRBV18 and TRBJ1-1, with D possibly being TRBD1 (6 bases). Germline assignment: CDR1 KGHSH and CDR2 LQKENI. The CDR3 extends over 12 amino acids. V was cut by 6 bases and J by 5 bases, with 10 bases left in between. DNA of the CDR3: TGTGCCAGCTCGGGGGCGGAAACTGAAGCTTTCTTT. It translates to CASSGAETEAFF.

V is TRBV9 and J is TRBJ2-3, with TRBD2 matching over 8 bases. The trim removed 6 bases at V and 2 bases at J, leaving 17 bases unmatched. Germline CDR1 SGDLS, CDR2 YYNGEE. The CDR3 spans 18 residues. CDR3 sequence (DNA): TGTGCCAGCACCAACCCCCCGGGAGGGGACTACTACACAGATACGCAGTATTTT. This sequence encodes CASTNPPGGDYYTDTQYF.

The CDR3 protein is CASSYYAGGSLHGYTF. DNA for the CDR3: TGTGCCAGCAGTTATTACGCGGGGGGTTCGCTACATGGCTACACCTTC. The J gene is TRBJ1-2, the V gene TRBV6-5, with D possibly matching TRBD1 (5 bases). Deletions cut 3 bases from V and 6 bases from J, with 20 bases between. Germline lookup yields CDR1 MNHEY and CDR2 SVGAGI. CDR3 size: 16 residues.

This chain uses TRBV4-1 with TRBJ1-3; weak D call: TRBD1 (5 bases). CDR1 MGHRA and CDR2 YSYEKL come from the germline V gene. The CDR3 covers 15 residues. V was cut by 0 bases and J by 2 bases, with 8 bases left in between. The CDR3 protein is CASSQDKGTGNTIYF. The CDR3 bases are TGCGCCAGCAGCCAAGATAAGGGGACTGGAAACACCATATATTTT.